This TCR beta chain was sequenced during a study of cytomegalovirus exposure and HLA in healthy donors. Separate from the approximately 670-subject first cohort was the approximately 110-subject validation cohort, to which the donors belonged. TCRdb's table, derived via immunoSEQ multiplex PCR, lists solely in-frame clones and lacks some. There are about 220,000 clones in the sample; 88% occur only once, and around 3% lies in the top ten. From germline, CDR1 is MDHEN and CDR2 SYDVKM. This CDR3 comprises 15 residues. With 2 bases removed from V and 6 bases from J, the gap between germline ends came to 17 bases.

The clonotype was recovered from a woman in her late teens or twenties in good health and CMV-seronegative. The chain is built from TRBV28 and TRBJ2-7, with D possibly being TRBD1 (5 bases). The sequenced material came from PBMCs. CDR3 nucleotide sequence: TGTGCCAGCAGTTTAAGGCAGGGCCAGTCCGCCGAGCAGTACTTC. It translates to CASSLRQGQSAEQYF. The variable domain in full, completed from reference TRBV28 and TRBJ2-7, reads DVKVTQSSRYLVKRTGEKVFLECVQDMDHENMFWYRQDPGLGLRLIYFSYDVKMKEKGDIPEGYSVSREKKERFSLILESASTNQTSMYLCASSLRQGQSAEQYFGPGTRLTVT.